This TCR beta chain was recovered during a study of T-cell reconstitution after alpha-beta-depleted transplantation in children. Germline V gives CDR1 SQVTM, CDR2 ANQGSEA. Trimming left V 3 bases short and J 5 bases short, with 12 bases between. The CDR3 runs 13 residues. This clonotype has only a few counts. Its target is not known. General study findings and limits: Recipient T cells and thymic progenitors that survived were the source of the high TCRbeta diversity seen at day 60 in some patients. At around two months after transplant, the alpha-beta T cells were reportedly derived from several hundred expanded clones that came from non-depleted graft cells. T-cell numbers and diversity, one year after transplant, stemmed largely from T cells that were newly produced.

Unique molecular identifiers were built into the TCRbeta library. TCRdb passed the PCR reads through MiXCR, listing each CDR3 protein once. The repertoire consists of more than 90,000 distinct CDR3 sequences, with approximately 10% occurring once and the leading ten covering about 34%. The chain links TRBV29-1 to TRBJ2-3; D is tentatively TRBD1 or TRBD2 (6 bases each). The sequencing used PBMCs, collected before TCRalphabeta/CD19-depleted stem cell transplant. This TCR was recovered from a boy aged 2 to 10 with acute lymphoblastic leukemia, due to receive a stem cell transplant. CDR3 nucleotides: TGCAGCGTTGACACGGGGGCAGGAGATACGCAGTATTTT. Residues: CSVDTGAGDTQYF.